The clone carrying this TCR beta chain appeared once. Produced via immunoSEQ multiplex PCR; TCRdb's table is partial and in-frame only. Of 200,000 to 300,000 clones listed, roughly 90% are singletons. The V gene's germline CDR1 is SGDLS and CDR2 YYNGEE. The V gene end was trimmed by 2 bases and the J gene end by 2 bases; junction bases not matched to a gene: 11. This CDR3 has 18 amino acids. This record belongs to a study of blood T cell repertoires in COVID-19. Across the whole study: PBMCs, B-cell-depleted T cells, or T cells provided the cDNA or gDNA that made up the material.

Sequenced sample: peripheral blood. The chain links TRBV9 to TRBJ2-3, with 10 bases identical to TRBD2. This clonotype originated in a man aged 60-69 years who had recovered from COVID-19. The CDR3 DNA reads as TGTGCCAGCAGCGTTCGGCTAGCGGGGGCCCTGGACACAGATACGCAGTATTTT. Translation gives CASSVRLAGALDTDTQYF.